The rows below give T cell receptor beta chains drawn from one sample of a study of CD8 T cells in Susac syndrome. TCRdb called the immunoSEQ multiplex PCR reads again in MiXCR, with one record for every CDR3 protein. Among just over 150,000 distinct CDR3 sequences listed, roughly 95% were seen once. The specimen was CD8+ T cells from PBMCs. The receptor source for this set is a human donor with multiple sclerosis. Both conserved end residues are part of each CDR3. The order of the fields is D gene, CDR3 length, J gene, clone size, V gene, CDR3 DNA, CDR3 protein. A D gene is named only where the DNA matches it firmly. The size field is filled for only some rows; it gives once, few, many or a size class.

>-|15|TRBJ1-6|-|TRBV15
TGTGCCACCAGCAGAGATCGGGGGAGGGGTTCACCCCTCCACTTT
CATSRDRGRGSPLHF
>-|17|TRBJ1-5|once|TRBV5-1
TGCGCCAGCAGCTTGGATGGGACGGCCTCTAGCAATCAGCCCCAGCATTTT
CASSLDGTASSNQPQHF
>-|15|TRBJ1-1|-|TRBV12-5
TGTGCTAGTGGTTCACGTCAGGGGCCCAACACTGAAGCTTTCTTT
CASGSRQGPNTEAFF
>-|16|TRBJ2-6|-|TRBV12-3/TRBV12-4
TGTGCCAGCAGTCCGTCGGGACTTACTGGGGCCAACGTCCTGACTTTC
CASSPSGLTGANVLTF
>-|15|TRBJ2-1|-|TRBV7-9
TGTGCCAGCAGCCTAGTGAACAGGGGGGGCAATGAGCAGTTCTTC
CASSLVNRGGNEQFF
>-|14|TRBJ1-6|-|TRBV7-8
TGTGCCAGCAGCTTAGACAATTATAATTCACCCCTCCACTTT
CASSLDNYNSPLHF
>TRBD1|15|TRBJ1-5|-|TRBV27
TGTGCCAGCCAAAAACAGGGGACGAGCAATCAGCCCCAGCATTTT
CASQKQGTSNQPQHF
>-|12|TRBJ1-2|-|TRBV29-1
TGCAGCGTTGTCGAGGGAGCTCATGGCTACACCTTC
CSVVEGAHGYTF
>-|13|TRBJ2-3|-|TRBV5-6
TGTGCCAGCAGCTTGGGTCAGGCAGATACGCAGTATTTT
CASSLGQADTQYF
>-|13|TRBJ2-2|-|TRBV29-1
TGCAGCGTTCAACAGGGTATCGCCGGGGAGCTGTTTTTT
CSVQQGIAGELFF
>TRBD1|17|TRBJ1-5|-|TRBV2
TGTGCCAGCAGTGTCAACCTCCACAGGGGTAATAATCAGCCCCAGCATTTT
CASSVNLHRGNNQPQHF
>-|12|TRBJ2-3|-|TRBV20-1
TGCAGTACAGTGATCCCTCTGGATACGCAGTATTTT
CSTVIPLDTQYF
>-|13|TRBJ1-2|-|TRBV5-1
TGCGCCAGCAGCCCCGACAGCAACTATGGCTACACCTTC
CASSPDSNYGYTF
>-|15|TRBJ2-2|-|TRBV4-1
TGCGCCAGCAGCCAAGCAGACAGGGAGGCCGGGGAGCTGTTTTTT
CASSQADREAGELFF
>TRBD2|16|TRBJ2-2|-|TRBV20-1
TGCAGTGCTAGACCACCGACTAGCGAAAACACCGGGGAGCTGTTTTTT
CSARPPTSENTGELFF
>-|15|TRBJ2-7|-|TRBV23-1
TGCGCCAGCAGTAGCTTGCGGCAGGGTAAGGACGAGCAGTACTTC
CASSSLRQGKDEQYF
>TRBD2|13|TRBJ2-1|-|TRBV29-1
TGCAGCGTTAGCGGGGGTTACTACAATGAGCAGTTCTTC
CSVSGGYYNEQFF
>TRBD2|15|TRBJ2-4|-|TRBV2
TGTGCCAGCAGTGAACCTCCAGCGGGGGGAAACATTCAGTACTTC
CASSEPPAGGNIQYF
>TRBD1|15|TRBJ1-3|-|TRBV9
TGTGCCAGCAGCGCCACAGGGGCCTCCGGAAACACCATATATTTT
CASSATGASGNTIYF
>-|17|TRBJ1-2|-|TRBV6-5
TGTGCCAGCAGTTACTCCAGGGTAGGGGGGCGAGGGAGTGGCTACACCTTC
CASSYSRVGGRGSGYTF
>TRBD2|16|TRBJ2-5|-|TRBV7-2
TGTGCCAGCAGCTATCGCGCGAGCGGGGGGGAAGAGACCCAGTACTTC
CASSYRASGGEETQYF
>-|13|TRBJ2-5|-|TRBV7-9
TGTGCCAGCACCACTACACCCGAAGAGACCCAGTACTTC
CASTTTPEETQYF
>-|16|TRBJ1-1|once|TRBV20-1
TGCAGTGCTAGAGGGTCAATCACGGGAGTGAACACTGAAGCTTTCTTT
CSARGSITGVNTEAFF
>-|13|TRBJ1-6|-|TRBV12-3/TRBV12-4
TGTGCCAGCAGTCTCACAAATAATTCACCCCTCCACTTT
CASSLTNNSPLHF
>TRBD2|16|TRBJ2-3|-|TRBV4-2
TGTGCCAGCAGCCAAGGGTACGGGAGGTACACAGATACGCAGTATTTT
CASSQGYGRYTDTQYF
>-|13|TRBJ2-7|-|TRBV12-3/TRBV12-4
TGTGCCAGTTCTACTTCGCCATCCTACGAGCAGTACTTC
CASSTSPSYEQYF
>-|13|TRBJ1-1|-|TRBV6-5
TGTGCCAGCAGTTACTCGACTTTCACTGAAGCTTTCTTT
CASSYSTFTEAFF
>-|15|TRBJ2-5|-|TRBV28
TGTGCCAGCACCCAGAGACACCCGTACCAAGAGACCCAGTACTTC
CASTQRHPYQETQYF
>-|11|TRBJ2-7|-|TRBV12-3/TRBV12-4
TGTGCCAGCACAGGCGGGTACGAGCAGTACTTC
CASTGGYEQYF
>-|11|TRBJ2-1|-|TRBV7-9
TGTGCCAGCAGCTTAGCTCCGGAGCAGTTCTTC
CASSLAPEQFF
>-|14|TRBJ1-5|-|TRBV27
TGTGCCAGCAGTTTGCACTACTCGGGTCAGCCCCAGCATTTT
CASSLHYSGQPQHF
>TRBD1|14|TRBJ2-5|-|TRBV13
TGTGCCAGCAGCCTGGACAGGGGTGGAGAGACCCAGTACTTC
CASSLDRGGETQYF
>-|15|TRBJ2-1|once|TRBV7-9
TGTGCCAGCAGCTCCCCGGACTCACCATCGGATGAGCAGTTCTTC
CASSSPDSPSDEQFF
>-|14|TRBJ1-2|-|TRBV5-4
TGTGCCAGCAGCTTGGAGTCAGCAGGAGAAGGCTACACCTTC
CASSLESAGEGYTF
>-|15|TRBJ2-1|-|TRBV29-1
TGCAGCGTTGAAGATAACGGGAGCTCCTACAATGAGCAGTTCTTC
CSVEDNGSSYNEQFF
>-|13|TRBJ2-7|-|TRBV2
TGTGCCAGCATCATCCCGGGTCACTACGAGCAGTACTTC
CASIIPGHYEQYF
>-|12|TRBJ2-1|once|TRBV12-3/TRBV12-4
TGTGCCAGCAGCTCCCTGCGAAATGAGCAGTTCTTC
CASSSLRNEQFF
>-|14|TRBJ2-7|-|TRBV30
TGTGCCGCAGAGCCCCAGGTGATCAGGGACGAGCAGTACTTC
CAAEPQVIRDEQYF
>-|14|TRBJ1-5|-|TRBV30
TGTGCCTGGAGTCAAGGGGCCCTCAATCAGCCCCAGCATTTT
CAWSQGALNQPQHF
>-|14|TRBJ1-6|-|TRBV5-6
TGTGCCAGCAGCTTGGAAGGGGATCCGACACCCCTCCACTTT
CASSLEGDPTPLHF
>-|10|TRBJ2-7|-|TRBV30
TGTGCCTGGGGAGGCTACGAGCAGTACTTC
CAWGGYEQYF
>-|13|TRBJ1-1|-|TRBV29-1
TGCAGCGCCGACCCCGGGGTGGGGACTGAAGCTTTCTTT
CSADPGVGTEAFF
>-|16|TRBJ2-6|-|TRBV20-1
TGCAGTGCTACCCCGGGTTTCCTCTCTGGGGCCAACGTCCTGACTTTC
CSATPGFLSGANVLTF
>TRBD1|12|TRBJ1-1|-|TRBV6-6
TGTGCCAGCTGGGACAGTCACACTGAAGCTTTCTTT
CASWDSHTEAFF
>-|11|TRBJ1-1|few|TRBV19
TGTGCCAGTAGTCCGAACACTGAAGCTTTCTTT
CASSPNTEAFF
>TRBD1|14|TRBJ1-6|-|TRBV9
TGTGCCAGCAGCCCCAGGGGGTTGAATTCACCCCTCCACTTT
CASSPRGLNSPLHF
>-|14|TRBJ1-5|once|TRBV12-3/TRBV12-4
TGTGCCAGCAGGTTGGGGGGAAGCAATCAGCCCCAGCATTTT
CASRLGGSNQPQHF